This T cell receptor (beta chain) was recorded in a study of blood T cell repertoires in COVID-19 (dated by TCRdb to between 2020 and 2021). The study in broad terms: Samples covering the acute and convalescent phases of COVID-19 were provided by collaborators in the United States, Italy and Spain. The material from the prospective study consisted of cDNA or gDNA derived from T cells, B-cell-depleted T cells, or PBMCs. Deeply sampled blood TCRbeta repertoires from subjects exposed to, actively infected with, or recovered from COVID-19 were included in the dataset. The repertoires were released in a freely available public database intended as a resource for research on the immune response to SARS-CoV-2. Samples were obtained from the ongoing ImmuneRACE study (first 160 participants) and from roughly 1,300 subjects provided by 6 global collaborators. The sample metadata nearly always contained a de-identified subject ID, COVID-19 status, age in years and sex. HLA class I and class II types, where available, came from metadata supplied by the sample provider rather than from assay-based typing. Study-wide conclusions, independent of this receptor: The amount of clinical and demographic metadata varied by source and participant and was provided uncurated.

Collaborating institutions collected whole blood in K2EDTA tubes following their own protocols. For TCRbeta analysis, collaborator samples were shipped as frozen whole blood, as isolated PBMCs, or as DNA extracted from either sample type. As for this clone: Its antigen remains unidentified. No much larger clone exists at a distance of one base, and base qualities are not known.

The immunoSEQ Assay, a bias-controlled multiplex PCR, was used to amplify TCRbeta CDR3 regions from genomic DNA. Under the source paper's analysis protocol: The number of nucleated cells in each sample was estimated from the amplification of reference gene primers within the assay. To quantify the absolute abundance of each unique TCRbeta CDR3 rearrangement, sequence reads were collapsed and filtered. For each sample, productive Simpson clonality was calculated as the square root of Simpson's diversity index across productive rearrangements. Held by TCRdb, this immuneACCESS table contains in-frame sequences only and omits some clones. Under half of the omission traces to an unresolved V gene where checked; the cause of the rest is unknown. V and J calls and clone size are copied from that table; D and trimming were computed from the DNA. Present in this sample are some 120,000 clones, around 80% of which were seen just once. The ten largest clonotypes hold more than 5% of the sample.

Trimming removed 4 bases from V and 0 bases from J, leaving 7 bases between the germline ends. CDR1 and CDR2 are drawn from the germline V gene: SQVTM, ANQGSEA. The CDR3 measures 13 amino acids from cysteine to phenylalanine. Just CDR3 DNA is preserved here, 39 bases in frame from base 1. The sequence came from a man older than 75 with active or convalescent COVID-19. The chain is assembled from TRBV29-1 and TRBJ1-3, with no reliable assignment of the D segment. The sample comprised peripheral blood. The CDR3 protein: CSVAISSGNTIYF. The sequence in DNA is TGCAGCGTTGCGATCAGCTCTGGAAACACCATATATTTT.